Listed below are T cell receptor beta chains from one sample, sequenced in a study of T cells expressing NK-cell markers. With the 5' RACE reads reprocessed, TCRdb shows one record per CDR3 protein and no DNA. This sample contains more than 250,000 distinct CDR3 sequences. Sample: blood T cells: a sorted CD56 or NKG2C T cell subset, CD4+ or CD8+ T cells, or bulk PBMC T cells (not recorded which). The origin of the receptors is a man younger than 35 in good health. Each CDR3 is given with its conserved first and last residue. Fields, in order: J gene, V gene, CDR3 protein.

j_gene: TRBJ2-1
v_gene: TRBV20-1
CDR3aa: CSAFPRSYNEQFF

j_gene: TRBJ2-4
v_gene: TRBV12-3/TRBV12-4
CDR3aa: CASGSPPAGGIQYF

j_gene: TRBJ2-6
v_gene: TRBV10-3
CDR3aa: CAISDLQGSGANVLTF

j_gene: TRBJ2-7
v_gene: TRBV7-2
CDR3aa: CASTLVQGGPNPYEQYF

j_gene: TRBJ2-1
v_gene: TRBV29-1
CDR3aa: CSVEGQGATGEQFF

j_gene: TRBJ2-1
v_gene: TRBV5-1
CDR3aa: CASSLAGLADDNEQFF

j_gene: TRBJ1-6
v_gene: TRBV5-1
CDR3aa: CASSLDQSSYNSPLHF

j_gene: TRBJ2-5
v_gene: TRBV10-1
CDR3aa: CASSTDRVETQYF

j_gene: TRBJ2-2
v_gene: TRBV5-1
CDR3aa: CASSPAPLNTGELFF

j_gene: TRBJ1-2
v_gene: TRBV6-5
CDR3aa: CASSYSTGRNGYTF

j_gene: TRBJ2-1
v_gene: TRBV15
CDR3aa: CATSVAGGTYNEQFF

j_gene: TRBJ2-5
v_gene: TRBV20-1
CDR3aa: CSAAGTGKETQYF

j_gene: TRBJ1-1
v_gene: TRBV6-1
CDR3aa: CASTTWQGNTEAFF

j_gene: TRBJ1-1
v_gene: TRBV6-5
CDR3aa: CASSYSIAQETEAFF

j_gene: TRBJ2-5
v_gene: TRBV20-1
CDR3aa: CSAREELVFSQETQYF

j_gene: TRBJ2-2
v_gene: TRBV5-1
CDR3aa: CASSDARDNGFTGELFF

j_gene: TRBJ2-7
v_gene: TRBV5-1
CDR3aa: CASSTGLAYEQYF

j_gene: TRBJ2-3
v_gene: TRBV7-2
CDR3aa: CASSLSGGPPDTQYF

j_gene: TRBJ2-2
v_gene: TRBV12-5
CDR3aa: CASGLVGGLTGELFF

j_gene: TRBJ2-3
v_gene: TRBV5-4
CDR3aa: CASSAQETGRTQYF

j_gene: TRBJ2-7
v_gene: TRBV7-8
CDR3aa: CASSLALSSGPTYEQYF

j_gene: TRBJ2-5
v_gene: TRBV12-3/TRBV12-4
CDR3aa: CASSPSGGEETQYF

j_gene: TRBJ2-3
v_gene: TRBV12-3/TRBV12-4
CDR3aa: CASSFYGSMADTQYF

j_gene: TRBJ2-3
v_gene: TRBV10-3
CDR3aa: CASRGGDVTDTQYF

j_gene: TRBJ2-1
v_gene: TRBV24-1
CDR3aa: CATQDDRYNEQFF

j_gene: TRBJ2-1
v_gene: TRBV20-1
CDR3aa: CSARPQWEQFF

j_gene: TRBJ2-1
v_gene: TRBV12-5
CDR3aa: CASRGTGGLYEQFF

j_gene: TRBJ2-4
v_gene: TRBV19
CDR3aa: CASSLVQPNIQYF

j_gene: TRBJ2-1
v_gene: TRBV7-3
CDR3aa: CASNNSAGLAHNEQFF

j_gene: TRBJ1-1
v_gene: TRBV27
CDR3aa: CASSFSTLGNTEAFF

j_gene: TRBJ1-5
v_gene: TRBV20-1
CDR3aa: CSARIRGWYSNQPQHF

j_gene: TRBJ1-6
v_gene: TRBV7-2
CDR3aa: CASSSGAAGSTFSAAPLHF

j_gene: TRBJ2-6
v_gene: TRBV18
CDR3aa: CASSSGLVGSGANVLTF

j_gene: TRBJ2-1
v_gene: TRBV10-3
CDR3aa: CAIGRRGLQNEQFF

j_gene: TRBJ2-1
v_gene: TRBV5-4
CDR3aa: CASSPPSSGNNEQFF

j_gene: TRBJ1-5
v_gene: TRBV20-1
CDR3aa: CSAPGQGRPPYQPQHF

j_gene: TRBJ2-3
v_gene: TRBV29-1
CDR3aa: CSVARIVTDTQYF

j_gene: TRBJ2-7
v_gene: TRBV5-1
CDR3aa: CASSLGPGRNSYEQYF

j_gene: TRBJ2-4
v_gene: TRBV9
CDR3aa: CASSPLAVINLAKNIQYF

j_gene: TRBJ2-1
v_gene: TRBV5-6
CDR3aa: CASSLQGVRGRPYNEQFF

j_gene: TRBJ2-1
v_gene: TRBV29-1
CDR3aa: CSAGLAGHEQFF

j_gene: TRBJ2-1
v_gene: TRBV7-9
CDR3aa: CASRKRETRNEQFF

j_gene: TRBJ1-5
v_gene: TRBV30
CDR3aa: CAWSDNRDQPQHF

j_gene: TRBJ2-4
v_gene: TRBV18
CDR3aa: CASSPPNRAKNIQYF

j_gene: TRBJ2-1
v_gene: TRBV19
CDR3aa: CASSINTNSYNEQFF

j_gene: TRBJ1-2
v_gene: TRBV5-1
CDR3aa: CASSPSGTGDGYTF

j_gene: TRBJ2-4
v_gene: TRBV20-1
CDR3aa: CSAFSGRVLDIQYF

j_gene: TRBJ1-5
v_gene: TRBV7-2
CDR3aa: CASSLGIIAPQHF

j_gene: TRBJ2-3
v_gene: TRBV15
CDR3aa: CATSKGPGTDTQYF

j_gene: TRBJ2-1
v_gene: TRBV5-5
CDR3aa: CASSLVTSGTYNEQFF

j_gene: TRBJ2-1
v_gene: TRBV6-5
CDR3aa: CASSYTGLAKSSYNEQFF